This T cell receptor beta chain was profiled in a study of response to subunit inactivated influenza vaccine. This clonotype was recorded many times. Its antigen is unidentified. TCRdb called the RT-PCR reads again in MiXCR, with one record for every CDR3 protein. Here the sample spans around 570,000 distinct CDR3 sequences, under 9% being singletons. The CDR3 loop spans 13 amino acids. V lost 7 bases to trimming and J lost 2 bases, with 11 bases between them. Study outcomes and limitations: T cells newly recruited by each seasonal influenza vaccination are few, the authors suggested.

The chain employs TRBV12-3 or TRBV12-4 and TRBJ1-2; possibly TRBD1 for D (5 bases). The sample consisted of PBMCs from blood, taken 23 to 25 months after vaccination. The sequence was obtained from a man aged 50 to 75 who received an inactivated influenza vaccine. The CDR3 DNA reads TGTGCCAGCATCCACCGGACAAACTATGGCTACACCTTC. Its translation is CASIHRTNYGYTF.